Detailed here is one TCR beta chain. Its antigen is unidentified. This CDR3 spans 14 amino acids. V was shortened by 0 bases and J by 1 base, with 3 bases between the two germline ends. In germline, CDR1 is PRHDT, CDR2 FYEKMQ (reference sequence). TCRdb keeps only in-frame clones here, not all; method: immunoSEQ multiplex PCR. Of about 110,000 clones listed, 85% to 95% are singletons. The source of the sample is a study of graft-versus-host responses after intestinal transplantation. The genes are TRBV13 and TRBJ2-2; D is ambiguous. The sample consisted of unstimulated CD8+ T cells sorted from spleen or lymph node cells, taken before intestinal transplant. This clonotype originated in a human donor who received an intestinal transplant. The CDR3 DNA sequence: TGTGCCAGCAGCTTAGGCTTGAACACCGGGGAGCTGTTTTTT. Its protein is CASSLGLNTGELFF.